The 10 T cell receptor beta chains listed next were all sequenced from one sample in a study of siplizumab effects on memory and regulatory T cells. The data were produced by immunoSEQ multiplex PCR, yet TCRdb's version contains in-frame clones alone and is incomplete. The sample consists of 75,000 to 100,000 clones, roughly 94% of them appearing once. The specimen sequenced was non-Treg CD4+ T cells sorted from blood. The receptor set was obtained from a human donor in good health.

The J gene is TRBJ2-3, the V gene TRBV7-9, with D hard to call. CDR1 is SEHNR and CDR2 is FQNEAQ in the germline V gene (reference sequence). There are 15 residues in the CDR3. The V and J ends lost 3 bases and 0 bases respectively, with 10 bases between them. This CDR3 is CASSFYRTSTDTQYF. For the CDR3, the DNA is TGTGCCAGCAGCTTTTACAGAACTAGCACAGATACGCAGTATTTT.

The chain couples TRBV28 to TRBJ2-7; 8 nucleotides line up with TRBD2. The CDR3 extends over 12 amino acids. Germline trimming cut 7 bases from V and 4 bases from J; bases unmatched to any gene: 3. The V gene's germline CDR1 is MDHEN and CDR2 SYDVKM. CDR3 loop: CASTGGRYEQYF. In nucleotides, the CDR3 is TGTGCCAGCACCGGCGGGAGGTACGAGCAGTACTTC.

The genes are TRBV2 and TRBJ2-7; D may be TRBD2 (5 bases). There are 11 residues in the CDR3. Germline V gene sequence: CDR1 SNHLY, CDR2 FYNNEI. Between the trimmed V and J ends, which lost 6 bases and 3 bases, there was a span of 6 bases. The CDR3 DNA reads TGTGCCAGCAGGGAGGTCTACGAGCAGTACTTC. It encodes CASREVYEQYF.

The chain joins TRBV2 to TRBJ1-1; D is possibly TRBD1 (5 bases). The germline gives CDR1 SNHLY, CDR2 FYNNEI. The CDR3 consists of 14 residues. V lost 5 bases, J lost 5 bases, and 15 bases lay in between. This CDR3 is CASSWAQQGTEAFF. In nucleotides, the CDR3 is TGTGCCAGCAGTTGGGCTCAGCAGGGAACTGAAGCTTTCTTT.

The chain is built from TRBV10-3 and TRBJ2-2; D not certain. The CDR3 covers 15 residues. Per germline, CDR1 ENHRY and CDR2 SYGVKD. V lost 10 bases and J lost 0, with 15 bases in between. CDR3 residues: CATSHPNSNTGELFF. The CDR3 DNA follows: TGTGCCACCTCTCACCCAAATTCGAACACCGGGGAGCTGTTTTTT.

The chain has TRBV10-2 and TRBJ1-2; unclear D gene. Germline V gives CDR1 WSHSY, CDR2 SAAADI. CDR3 length equals 15 residues. Trimming left V 0 bases short and J 6 bases short, with 14 bases between. In DNA form, the CDR3 reads TGCGCCAGCAGTGAGTCGAACGGGCTTGGGAATGGCTACACCTTC. It specifies CASSESNGLGNGYTF.

The chain recombines TRBV11-3 with TRBJ2-1; TRBD2 might be the D (6 bases). The length of the CDR3 is 15 residues. Germline lookup yields CDR1 SGHNT and CDR2 YENEEA. The ends were cut back, 5 bases at V and 0 bases at J, with 11 bases in the middle. CDR3 sequence reads: CASSNSGGSYNEQFF. CDR3 sequence (DNA): TGTGCCAGCAGCAATAGCGGCGGCTCCTACAATGAGCAGTTCTTC. Combining the CDR3 with reference TRBV11-3 and TRBJ2-1 gives the whole variable domain EAGVVQSPRYKIIEKKQPVAFWCNPISGHNTLYWYLQNLGQGPELLIRYENEEAVDDSQLPKDRFSAERLKGVDSTLKIQPAELGDSAVYLCASSNSGGSYNEQFFGPGTRLTVL.

This sequence joins TRBV19 and TRBJ1-1; no firm D call. The CDR3 extends over 16 amino acids. V gave up 3 bases and J gave up 4 bases, with 18 bases separating them. Germline V gene lookup returns CDR1 LNHDA and CDR2 SQIVND (reference sequence). The CDR3 coding sequence is TGTGCCAGTAGTATGGAGACGGAGCCCATGGGCACTGAAGCTTTCTTT. It translates to CASSMETEPMGTEAFF. The full variable domain, rest sourced from reference TRBV19 and TRBJ1-1, is DGGITQSPKYLFRKEGQNVTLSCEQNLNHDAMYWYRQDPGQGLRLIYYSQIVNDFQKGDIAEGYSVSREKKESFPLTVTSAQKNPTAFYLCASSMETEPMGTEAFFGQGTRLTVV.

The rearrangement links TRBV19 to TRBJ1-5; D is possibly TRBD1 (5 bases). V lost 6 bases to trimming and J lost 6 bases, with 18 bases between them. The CDR3 runs to 15 residues. Germline V CDR1 and CDR2: LNHDA, SQIVND (reference sequence). The CDR3 loop is CASRSGIGGGQPQHF. CDR3 bases: TGTGCCAGTAGATCTGGAATTGGGGGTGGTCAGCCCCAGCATTTT.

The rearrangement uses TRBV6-6 and TRBJ2-7; D might be TRBD2 (6 bases). The length of the CDR3 is 13 residues. Germline V gives CDR1 MNHNY, CDR2 SVGAGI (reference sequence). V gave up 9 bases and J gave up 7 bases, with 19 bases separating them. In DNA form, the CDR3 reads TGTGCCAGTAACTTCGGGGGTACGGGAGAGCAGTACTTC. This translates into CASNFGGTGEQYF.